This T cell receptor (beta chain) originates from a study of cytomegalovirus exposure and HLA in healthy donors. Study observations and caveats: Reports indicated that the classifier achieved high specificity and sensitivity in diagnosing cytomegalovirus status. Association with HLA alleles at 0.05 false discovery rate was found for 15,000 or so TCR beta sequences in a later analysis.

This clone was seen a few times. Its antigen remains unknown. This CDR3 contains 16 residues. The junction had 13 bases not matched to a gene; V was cut back by 7 bases and J by 1 base. Germline CDR1 reads MGHRA; CDR2 reads YSYEKL. Researchers ran the PCR with 60 Vbeta and 13 Jbeta primers. The table came from immunoSEQ multiplex PCR; TCRdb's copy has only in-frame clones and leaves some out. There are tens of thousands of clones in the sample; about 68% occur only once, and nearly 7.5% lies in the top ten. This clonotype originated in a woman in her thirties in good health and CMV-seropositive. This chain connects TRBV4-1 to TRBJ2-7; 7 nucleotides align to TRBD1. The specimen was PBMCs. The CDR3 spells CASNQVPGQPSYEQYF. The CDR3 coding sequence is TGCGCCAGCAACCAGGTTCCGGGACAGCCTTCCTACGAGCAGTACTTC.